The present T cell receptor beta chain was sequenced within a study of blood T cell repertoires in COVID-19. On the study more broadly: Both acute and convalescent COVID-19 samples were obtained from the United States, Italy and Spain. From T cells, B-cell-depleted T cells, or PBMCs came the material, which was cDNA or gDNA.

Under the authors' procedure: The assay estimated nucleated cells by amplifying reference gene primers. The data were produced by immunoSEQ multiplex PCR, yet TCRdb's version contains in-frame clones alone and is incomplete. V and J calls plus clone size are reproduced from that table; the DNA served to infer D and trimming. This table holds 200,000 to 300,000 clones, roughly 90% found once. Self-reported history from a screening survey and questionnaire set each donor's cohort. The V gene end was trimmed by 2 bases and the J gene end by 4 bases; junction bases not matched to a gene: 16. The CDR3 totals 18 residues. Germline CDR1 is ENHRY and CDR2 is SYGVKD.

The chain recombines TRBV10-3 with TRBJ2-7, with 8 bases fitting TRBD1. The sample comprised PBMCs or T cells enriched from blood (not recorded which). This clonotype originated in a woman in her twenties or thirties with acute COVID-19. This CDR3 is CAISEGQGSFREEYEQYF. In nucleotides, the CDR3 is TGTGCCATCAGTGAGGGACAGGGATCCTTTAGGGAAGAATACGAGCAGTACTTC.